One sample yielded the 8 T cell receptor beta chains listed below, sequenced in a study of shared clonotypes between healthy human individuals. TCRdb keeps only in-frame clones here, not all; method: immunoSEQ multiplex PCR. This sample has fewer than 700,000 clones, with roughly 96% found just once. Naive CD8 cells were CD45RO-negative, positively selected for CCR7, excluding terminally differentiated effector memory CD45RA+ cells. Sequencing was performed on naive CD8+ T cells sorted from blood. The receptors come from a woman aged 25-40 years in good health.

The J gene is TRBJ2-3, the V gene TRBV5-4; D gene uncertain. From germline, CDR1 is SGHNT and CDR2 YYREEE (reference sequence). This CDR3 comprises 11 residues. Trimming shortened V by 7 bases and J by 3 bases, and 6 bases separated the two germline ends. For the CDR3, the DNA is TGTGCCAGCGGGCAGACAGATACGCAGTATTTT. This translates into CASGQTDTQYF.

The chain uses TRBV11-2 and TRBJ2-5; no clear D. The V end was cut by 5 bases, the J end by 5 bases, with 27 bases between. Germline V gene lookup returns CDR1 SGHAT and CDR2 FQNNGV. The CDR3 has 18 amino acids. CDR3 sequence: CASSDPITEHQHWETQYF. Written as DNA, the CDR3 is TGTGCCAGCAGCGATCCTATTACAGAACACCAACATTGGGAGACCCAGTACTTC.

V usage is TRBV27 and J usage is TRBJ2-5; 10 bases align to TRBD2. Germline V lookup: CDR1 MNHEY, CDR2 SMNVEV (reference sequence). Losses at the gene ends were 2 bases for V and 4 bases for J; bases not matched to a gene: 4. The CDR3 sequence is 15 residues long. The CDR3 here is CASSLGLAGVETQYF. The CDR3 DNA reads as TGTGCCAGCAGTTTAGGGCTAGCGGGAGTAGAGACCCAGTACTTC.

The chain employs TRBV21-1 and TRBJ2-7. TRBV21-1 is a pseudogene. CDR3 length: 21 residues. CDR3 sequence (DNA): TGTGCCAGCAGCAAAGAAAAGGGGACAGGAGCGCTAGCGGGTTGTACCTACGAGCAGTACTTC. Translating gives CASSKEKGTGALAGCTYEQYF.

This chain uses TRBV7-9 with TRBJ2-7; 8 nucleotides agree with TRBD2. This CDR3 has 15 residues. Germline loops: CDR1 SEHNR, CDR2 FQNEAQ (reference sequence). V lost 3 bases and J lost 0; bases outside the gene matches: 4. This CDR3 is CASSLGSGSSYEQYF. DNA for the CDR3: TGTGCCAGCAGCTTGGGGAGCGGGAGCTCCTACGAGCAGTACTTC.

The rearrangement links TRBV5-8 to TRBJ1-1; tentative D call: TRBD1 (6 bases). Trimming shortened V by 9 bases and J by 3 bases, and 21 bases separated the two germline ends. The CDR3 has 15 amino acids. Germline V lookup: CDR1 SGHTS, CDR2 YDEGEE. CDR3 coding DNA: TGTGCCAACTCTGTGGGGGCGGGGTTGTACACTGAAGCTTTCTTT. Protein product: CANSVGAGLYTEAFF. The complete variable domain, with remaining parts taken from reference TRBV5-8 and TRBJ1-1, reads EAGVTQSPTHLIKTRGQQATLRCSPISGHTSVYWYQQALGLGLQFLLWYDEGEERNRGNFPPRFSGRQFPNYSSELNVNALELEDSALYLCANSVGAGLYTEAFFGQGTRLTVV.

The gene calls are TRBV10-1 and TRBJ2-3; D gene uncertain. The CDR3 length is 12 residues. Germline V gene lookup returns CDR1 WNHNN and CDR2 SYGVQD (reference sequence). V was trimmed by 8 bases and J by 2 bases, leaving 8 bases between them. The CDR3 region is CASRRDTDTQYF. The CDR3 DNA reads TGCGCCAGCCGGCGAGACACAGATACGCAGTATTTT.

The chain joins TRBV27 to TRBJ2-7, with D perhaps TRBD2 (5 bases). V was cut by 7 bases and J by 2 bases, with 15 bases left in between. Germline values: CDR1 MNHEY, CDR2 SMNVEV (reference sequence). The CDR3 has 14 amino acids. The CDR3 sequence: CASMRAPGTYEQYF. CDR3 bases: TGTGCCAGCATGAGGGCCCCCGGAACCTACGAGCAGTACTTC.